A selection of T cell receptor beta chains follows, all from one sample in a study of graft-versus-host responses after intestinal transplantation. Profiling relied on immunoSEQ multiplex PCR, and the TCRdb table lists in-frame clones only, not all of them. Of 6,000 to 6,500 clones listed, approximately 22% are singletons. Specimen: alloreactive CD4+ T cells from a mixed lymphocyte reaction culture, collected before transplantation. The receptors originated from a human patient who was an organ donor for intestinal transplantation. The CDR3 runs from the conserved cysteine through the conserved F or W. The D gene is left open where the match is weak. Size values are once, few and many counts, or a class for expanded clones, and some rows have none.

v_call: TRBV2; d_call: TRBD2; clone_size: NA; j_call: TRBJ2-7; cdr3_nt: TGTGCCAGCAGCCCTCGACTAGCGGGGGGGCCCACCCTCAACTACGAGCAGTACTTC; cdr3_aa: CASSPRLAGGPTLNYEQYF
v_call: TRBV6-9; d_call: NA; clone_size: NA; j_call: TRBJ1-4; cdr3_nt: TGTGCCAGCAATCTGCGGTACAGCCCAACTAATGAAAAACTGTTTTTT; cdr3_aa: CASNLRYSPTNEKLFF
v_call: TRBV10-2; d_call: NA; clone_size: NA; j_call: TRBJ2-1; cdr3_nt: TGCGCCAGCAGTGAGCCCCTCGGGGTAAGCTTCGGTGAGCAGTTCTTC; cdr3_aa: CASSEPLGVSFGEQFF
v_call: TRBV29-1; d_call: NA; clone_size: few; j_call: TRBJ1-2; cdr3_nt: TGCAGCGTTTCGGGCGTTGGTAGTGGCTACACCTTC; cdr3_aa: CSVSGVGSGYTF
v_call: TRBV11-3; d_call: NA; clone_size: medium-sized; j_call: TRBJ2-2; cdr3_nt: TGTGCCAGCAGCTTTGCGGGGGCCGCGAACACCGGGGAGCTGTTTTTT; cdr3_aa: CASSFAGAANTGELFF
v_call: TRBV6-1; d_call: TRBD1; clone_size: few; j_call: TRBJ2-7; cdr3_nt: TGTGCCAGCAGACCTCAGGGGGCCTACGAGCAGTACTTC; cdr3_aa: CASRPQGAYEQYF
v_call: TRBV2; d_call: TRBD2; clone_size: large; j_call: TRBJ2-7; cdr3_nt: TGTGCCAGCACTAGACTAGCGGGGGTACTCTACGAGCAGTACTTC; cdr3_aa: CASTRLAGVLYEQYF
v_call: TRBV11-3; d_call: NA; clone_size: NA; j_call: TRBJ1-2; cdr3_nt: TGTGCCAGCAGCTTATCCAGCTATGGCTACACCTTC; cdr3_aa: CASSLSSYGYTF
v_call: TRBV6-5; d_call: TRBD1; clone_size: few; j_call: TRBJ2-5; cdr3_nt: TGTGCCAGCACTATAACAGGGGTTCAGTACTTC; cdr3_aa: CASTITGVQYF
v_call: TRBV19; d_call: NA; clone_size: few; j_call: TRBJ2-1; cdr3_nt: TGTGCCAGTAGTGGCGGTACGTCCTACAATGAGCAGTTCTTC; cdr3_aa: CASSGGTSYNEQFF
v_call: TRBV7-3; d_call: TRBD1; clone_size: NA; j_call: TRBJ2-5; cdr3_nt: TGTGCCAGCAGCTTTAACAGGGGTGAGACCCAGTACTTC; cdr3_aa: CASSFNRGETQYF
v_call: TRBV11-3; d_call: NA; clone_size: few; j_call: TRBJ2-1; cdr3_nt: TGTGCCAGCAGTCCTACTCGGAGCGGGCTCTACAATGAGCAGTTCTTC; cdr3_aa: CASSPTRSGLYNEQFF
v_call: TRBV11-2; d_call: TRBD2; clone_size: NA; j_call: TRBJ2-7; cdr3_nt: TGTGCCAGCAGCTTCCCGGTAACTAGCGGGGTAACCTACGAGCAGTACTTC; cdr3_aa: CASSFPVTSGVTYEQYF
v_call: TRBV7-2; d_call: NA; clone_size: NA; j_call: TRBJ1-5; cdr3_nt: TGTGCCAGCAGCTTAAGTAATCAACCCCAGCATTTT; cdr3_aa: CASSLSNQPQHF
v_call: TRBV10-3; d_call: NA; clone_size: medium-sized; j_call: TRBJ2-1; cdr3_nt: TGTGCCATCAGTGAGCTTCGGGGCGGGTACAATGAGCAGTTCTTC; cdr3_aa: CAISELRGGYNEQFF
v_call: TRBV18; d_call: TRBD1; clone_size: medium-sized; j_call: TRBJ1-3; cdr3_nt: TGTGCCAGCTCACCCGACAGGGTCTCTGGAAACACCATATATTTT; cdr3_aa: CASSPDRVSGNTIYF
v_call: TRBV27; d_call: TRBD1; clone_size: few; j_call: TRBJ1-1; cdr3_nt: TGTGCCAGCAGTCCCGCGCCCGGGACAGGCCAGGTCCTAGGCACTGAAGCTTTCTTT; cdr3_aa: CASSPAPGTGQVLGTEAFF
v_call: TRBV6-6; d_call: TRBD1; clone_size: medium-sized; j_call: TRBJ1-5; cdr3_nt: TGTGCCAGCAGTTACTCGGACAGGGGGCGGCCCCAGCATTTT; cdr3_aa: CASSYSDRGRPQHF
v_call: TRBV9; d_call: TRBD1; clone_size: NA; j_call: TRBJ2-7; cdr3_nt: TGTGCCAGCAGCGAGGGGACAGGGTTCCACTACGAGCAGTACTTC; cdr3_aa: CASSEGTGFHYEQYF
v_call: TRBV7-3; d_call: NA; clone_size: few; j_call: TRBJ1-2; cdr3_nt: TGTGCCAGCAGCTTAGAAACGAACTATGGCTACACCTTC; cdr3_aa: CASSLETNYGYTF
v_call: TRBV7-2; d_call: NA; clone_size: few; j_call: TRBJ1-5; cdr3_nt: TGTGCCAGCAGCTTAGCTGGGGGCAATCAGCCCCAGCATTTT; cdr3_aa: CASSLAGGNQPQHF
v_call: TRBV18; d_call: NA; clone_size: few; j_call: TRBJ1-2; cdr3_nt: TGTGCCAGCTCACCCTCAATCACAGGTGGGAACTATGGCTACACCTTC; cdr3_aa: CASSPSITGGNYGYTF
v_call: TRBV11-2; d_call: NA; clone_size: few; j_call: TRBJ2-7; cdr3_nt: TGTGCCAGCAGCCTAGCCGGGGGAGGCCTCGGGGGTGTCTACTTC; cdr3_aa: CASSLAGGGLGGVYF
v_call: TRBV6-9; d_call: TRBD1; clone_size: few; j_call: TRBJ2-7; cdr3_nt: TGTGCCAGCAGACGCTACCGGGACAGGGCCTCCTACGAGCAGTACTTC; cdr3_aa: CASRRYRDRASYEQYF
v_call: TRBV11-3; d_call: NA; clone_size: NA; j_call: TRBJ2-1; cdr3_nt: TGTGCCAGCAGCTTAGACCGCCATGAGCAGTTCTTC; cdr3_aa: CASSLDRHEQFF
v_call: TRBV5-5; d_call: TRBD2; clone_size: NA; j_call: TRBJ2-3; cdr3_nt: TGTGCCAGCAGCTTACTAGCGGGGGGCACAGATACGCAGTATTTT; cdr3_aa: CASSLLAGGTDTQYF
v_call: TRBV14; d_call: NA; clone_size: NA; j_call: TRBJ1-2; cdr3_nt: TGTGCCAGCAGCCATAGGGGTCCCCGATCGATCTATGGCTACACCTTC; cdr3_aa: CASSHRGPRSIYGYTF
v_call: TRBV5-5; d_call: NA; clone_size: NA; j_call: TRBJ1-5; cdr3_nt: TGCGCCAGCAGCCAAGATCTGGGACAGCCCCAGCATTTT; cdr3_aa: CASSQDLGQPQHF
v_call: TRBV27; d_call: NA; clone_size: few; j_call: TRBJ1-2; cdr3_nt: TGTGCCAGCAGGCGAACAGGGTTTTATGGCTACACCTTC; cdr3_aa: CASRRTGFYGYTF
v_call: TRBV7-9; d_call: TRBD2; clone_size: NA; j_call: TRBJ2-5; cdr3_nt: TGTGCCAGCAGCACTAGCGGGCGATACCGAGAGACCCAGTACTTC; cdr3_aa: CASSTSGRYRETQYF
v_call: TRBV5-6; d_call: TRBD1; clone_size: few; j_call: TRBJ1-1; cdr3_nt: TGTGCCAGCAGCCTCAGGGACAGGACTGAAGCTTTCTTT; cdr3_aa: CASSLRDRTEAFF
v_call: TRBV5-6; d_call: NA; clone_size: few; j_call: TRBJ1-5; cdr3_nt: TGTGCCAGCAGCTGGACAGTATATAGCAATCAGCCCCAGCATTTT; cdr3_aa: CASSWTVYSNQPQHF
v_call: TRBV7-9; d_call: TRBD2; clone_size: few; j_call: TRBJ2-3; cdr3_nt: TGTGCCAGCAGCTTTCCCGGGGGGGTAGGCACAGATACGCAGTATTTT; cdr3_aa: CASSFPGGVGTDTQYF
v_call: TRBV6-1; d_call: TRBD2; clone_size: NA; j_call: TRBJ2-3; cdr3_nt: TGTGCCAGCCGGACTAGCGGGGGAGATACGCAGTATTTT; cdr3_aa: CASRTSGGDTQYF
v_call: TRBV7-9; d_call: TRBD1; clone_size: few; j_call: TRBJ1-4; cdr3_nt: TGTGCCAGCAGCTTAGGGGACAGGGATAATGAAAAACTGTTTTTT; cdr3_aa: CASSLGDRDNEKLFF
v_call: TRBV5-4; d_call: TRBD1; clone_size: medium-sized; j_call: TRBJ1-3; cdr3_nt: TGTGCCAGCAGAATACAGGGGAAGCGAGGAAACACCATATATTTT; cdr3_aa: CASRIQGKRGNTIYF
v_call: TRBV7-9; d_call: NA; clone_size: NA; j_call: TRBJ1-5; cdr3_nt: TGTGCCAGCAGCTTAGAACAGGGAGGGAATCAGCCCCAGCATTTT; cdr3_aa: CASSLEQGGNQPQHF